This T cell receptor (beta chain) was captured in a study of cytotoxic CD8 clonotypes in ibrutinib-treated CLL. As for the study in general: There were roughly twelve relapsed/refractory patients and 15 treatment-naive patients, and under 18 were IGHV unmutated. Partial response occurred in 24 patients and complete response in 2; at median around 70 months, around 14 remained remitted and around 12 progressed. After treatment lasting a median roughly 12 months, range 6 to 36, response samples were collected. General study results and limits: Baseline levels were approached again at progression, after clonality had risen at ibrutinib response.

CDR3 length: 15 residues. With 1 base clipped from V and 10 bases from J, the junction kept 7 bases outside the gene matches. CDR1 and CDR2 from the germline V gene are SEHNR and FQNEAQ (reference sequence). TCRdb keeps only in-frame clones here, not all; method: immunoSEQ multiplex PCR. This sample carries approximately 130,000 clones, roughly 84% of them seen once, and the ten largest clones take 3.3%. In regard to this clone: What it binds is not known.

The TCR was taken from a human donor with chronic lymphocytic leukemia. The chain uses TRBV7-9 and TRBJ1-6, with TRBD1 matching 7 bases. The source material was PBMCs, sampled after 24 months of ibrutinib treatment. The CDR3 protein is CASSLGSQGESPLHF. The CDR3 DNA sequence: TGTGCCAGCAGCTTAGGTAGCCAGGGGGAATCACCCCTCCACTTT.